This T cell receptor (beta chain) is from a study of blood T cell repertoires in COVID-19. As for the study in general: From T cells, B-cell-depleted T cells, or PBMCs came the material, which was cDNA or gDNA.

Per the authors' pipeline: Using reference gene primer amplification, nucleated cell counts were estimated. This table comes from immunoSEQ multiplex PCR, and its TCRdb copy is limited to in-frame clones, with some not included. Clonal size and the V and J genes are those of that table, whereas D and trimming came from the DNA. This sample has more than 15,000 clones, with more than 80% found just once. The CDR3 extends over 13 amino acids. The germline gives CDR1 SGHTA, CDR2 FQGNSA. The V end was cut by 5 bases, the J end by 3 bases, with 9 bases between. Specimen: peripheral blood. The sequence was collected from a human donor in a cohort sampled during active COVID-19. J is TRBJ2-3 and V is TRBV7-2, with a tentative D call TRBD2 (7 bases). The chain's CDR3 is CASSRGATDTQYF. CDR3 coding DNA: TGTGCCAGCAGCCGGGGGGCAACAGATACGCAGTATTTT.